This entry features one T cell receptor (beta chain) sequence. As yet, its antigen is unknown. After removal of 4 bases from V and 4 bases from J, the junction contained 6 bases not matched to a gene. Germline CDR1 reads LGHDT; CDR2 reads YNNKEL (reference sequence). The CDR3 is 14 amino acids. Total RNA was extracted at no less than 6 micrograms per sample. The data stem from a study of blood T cells in healthy people across ages. General study findings and limits: When set beside aged donors, long-lived donors presented more naive CD4+ cells and higher diversity. Older age went with lower TCR beta diversity per million T cells, in a roughly linear way.

A second about 7 to 11 cycle PCR used barcoded and J-beta primers. TCRdb re-derived calls from the 5' RACE reads in MiXCR, one entry per CDR3 protein. The data show about 2 million distinct CDR3 sequences, approximately 50% seen once. J is TRBJ1-2 and V is TRBV3-1, with 7 bases fitting TRBD1. The specimen was blood. The TCR sequence derives from a woman aged 35 to 49 in good health. The CDR3 coding sequence is TGTGCCAGCAGCCCGGGACAGAACCTCTATGGCTACACCTTC. It yields the protein CASSPGQNLYGYTF.